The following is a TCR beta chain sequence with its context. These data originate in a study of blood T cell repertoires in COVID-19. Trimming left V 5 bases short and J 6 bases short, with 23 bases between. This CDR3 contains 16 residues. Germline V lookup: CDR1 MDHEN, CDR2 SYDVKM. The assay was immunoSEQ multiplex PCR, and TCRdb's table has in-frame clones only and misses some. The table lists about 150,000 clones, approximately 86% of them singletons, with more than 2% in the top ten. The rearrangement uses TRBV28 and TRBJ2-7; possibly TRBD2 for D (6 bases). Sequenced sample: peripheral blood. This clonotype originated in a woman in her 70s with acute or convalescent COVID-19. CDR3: CASSHRRTTSKPEQYV. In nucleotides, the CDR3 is TGTGCCAGCAGTCACCGACGGACTACGAGCAAGCCCGAGCAGTACGTC.